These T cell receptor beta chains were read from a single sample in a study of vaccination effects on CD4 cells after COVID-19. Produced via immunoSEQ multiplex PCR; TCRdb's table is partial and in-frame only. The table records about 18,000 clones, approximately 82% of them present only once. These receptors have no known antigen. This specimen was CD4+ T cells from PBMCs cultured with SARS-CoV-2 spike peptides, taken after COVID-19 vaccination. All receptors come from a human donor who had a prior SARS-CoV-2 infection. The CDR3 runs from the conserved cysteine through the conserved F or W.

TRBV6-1	CASSEPGHTPGGYGYTF
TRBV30	CAWSKTGQGSGYTF
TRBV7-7	CASSLAQGDTGELFF
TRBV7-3	CASSLGWDISSGANVLTF
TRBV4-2	CASSHRSATGRRETQYF
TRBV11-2	CASSSPPGLAGEDEQYF
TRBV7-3	CASSQTSVDTQYF
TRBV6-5	CASSRFFSQETQYF
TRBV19	CASTEGLNTEAFF
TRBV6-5	CASRPREGSTEAFF
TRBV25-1	CASSDGGRRVSETQYF
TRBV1	CTSSQEGTGSYNSPLHF
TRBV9	CASSPHGTLNTGELFF
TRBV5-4	CASSYDSLSPYEQYF
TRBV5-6	CASSPGTPNSPLHF
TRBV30	CAWSVQGGAAGELFF
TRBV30	CAWRPQGTRGNTIYF
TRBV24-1	CATSESGTGNQPQHF
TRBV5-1	CASSLGDSGPEKLFF
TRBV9	CASSASGWDTGELFF
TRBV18	CASSPPVRTDTQYF
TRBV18	CASSPAGTGYNEQFF
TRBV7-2	CASSLVGGMYNEQFF
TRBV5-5	CASSPARTGNTGELFF
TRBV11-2	CASSLVFGGRGNEQFF
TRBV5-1	CASSEVSETQYF
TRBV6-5	CASSSSRTSTDTQYF
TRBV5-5	CASSSGQEPYEQYF
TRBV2	CASSDRGRNYGYTF
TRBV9	CASSVGTGNYGYTF
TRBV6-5	CASNAGTGGYGYTF
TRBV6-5	CASRDNPNTEAFF
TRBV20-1	CSASFQGRYGYTF
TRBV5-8	CASSLGRDSTDTQYF
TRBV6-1	CASSEEGAQPQHF
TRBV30	CASRNLQISYEQYF